A selection of T cell receptor beta chains follows, all from one sample in a study of cytomegalovirus exposure and HLA in healthy donors. Data came from immunoSEQ multiplex PCR; TCRdb stores just in-frame clones and leaves some out. This table holds 220,000 or so clones, 60% to 80% found once. Specimen: PBMCs. All receptors derive from a male donor in good health and CMV-seronegative. Both conserved end residues are part of each CDR3. Each record gives: V gene, clone size, D gene, J gene, CDR3 protein, CDR3 DNA. D genes are given only for firm matches. A clone size is listed for some rows: how often the clone was seen (once, few, many), or a class if it is expanded.

V gene: TRBV19; clone size: once; D gene: TRBD1; J gene: TRBJ2-7; CDR3 protein: CASSFGQGVVLEQYF; CDR3 DNA: TGTGCCAGTAGTTTCGGACAGGGAGTAGTCTTGGAGCAGTACTTC
V gene: TRBV6-1; clone size: .; D gene: TRBD1; J gene: TRBJ1-2; CDR3 protein: CASKPGRQGAVGYTF; CDR3 DNA: TGTGCCAGCAAACCAGGCCGGCAGGGGGCAGTCGGCTACACCTTC
V gene: TRBV18; clone size: .; D gene: .; J gene: TRBJ2-7; CDR3 protein: CASSPDGLGGREQYF; CDR3 DNA: TGTGCCAGCTCACCGGACGGGCTGGGGGGGCGCGAGCAGTACTTC
V gene: TRBV28; clone size: .; D gene: TRBD1; J gene: TRBJ1-6; CDR3 protein: CASRGGSYNSPLHF; CDR3 DNA: TGTGCCAGCAGAGGGGGCAGCTATAATTCACCCCTCCACTTT
V gene: TRBV25-1; clone size: .; D gene: TRBD2; J gene: TRBJ2-7; CDR3 protein: CASSELSTGGRWDEQYF; CDR3 DNA: TGTGCCAGCAGTGAATTAAGTACGGGCGGGAGATGGGACGAGCAGTACTTC
V gene: TRBV28; clone size: .; D gene: TRBD1; J gene: TRBJ1-1; CDR3 protein: CASSLPGQGPEAFF; CDR3 DNA: TGTGCCAGCAGTTTACCGGGACAGGGCCCTGAAGCTTTCTTT
V gene: TRBV20-1; clone size: .; D gene: .; J gene: TRBJ2-5; CDR3 protein: CSALTHETQYF; CDR3 DNA: TGCAGTGCTTTGACACACGAGACCCAGTACTTC
V gene: TRBV19; clone size: .; D gene: TRBD2; J gene: TRBJ2-7; CDR3 protein: CASSTGLLRSHEQYF; CDR3 DNA: TGTGCCAGTAGTACGGGACTACTAAGATCCCACGAGCAGTACTTC
V gene: TRBV4-2; clone size: .; D gene: TRBD2; J gene: TRBJ2-1; CDR3 protein: CASSQDGLAGLNEQFF; CDR3 DNA: TGTGCCAGCAGCCAAGATGGACTAGCGGGACTGAATGAGCAGTTCTTC
V gene: TRBV15; clone size: .; D gene: TRBD2; J gene: TRBJ2-1; CDR3 protein: CATSRDSTSGILSDNEQFF; CDR3 DNA: TGTGCCACCAGCAGAGATTCGACTAGCGGGATACTTTCCGACAATGAGCAGTTCTTC
V gene: TRBV18; clone size: .; D gene: TRBD2; J gene: TRBJ2-3; CDR3 protein: CASSPGLAGSTDTQYF; CDR3 DNA: TGTGCCAGCTCGCCAGGACTAGCGGGAAGCACAGATACGCAGTATTTT
V gene: TRBV28; clone size: once; D gene: .; J gene: TRBJ1-6; CDR3 protein: CASSASSYNSPLHF; CDR3 DNA: TGTGCCAGCAGTGCTAGCTCCTATAATTCACCCCTCCACTTT
V gene: TRBV9; clone size: few; D gene: .; J gene: TRBJ2-2; CDR3 protein: CASSVQGYTGELFF; CDR3 DNA: TGTGCCAGCAGCGTCCAGGGATACACCGGGGAGCTGTTTTTT
V gene: TRBV7-9; clone size: .; D gene: .; J gene: TRBJ1-3; CDR3 protein: CASSSPVGNTIYF; CDR3 DNA: TGTGCCAGCAGCTCACCGGTTGGAAACACCATATATTTT
V gene: TRBV19; clone size: .; D gene: .; J gene: TRBJ2-7; CDR3 protein: CASSVRGRSEQYF; CDR3 DNA: TGTGCCAGTAGCGTCAGGGGACGAAGCGAGCAGTACTTC
V gene: TRBV25-1; clone size: .; D gene: .; J gene: TRBJ2-5; CDR3 protein: CASMDSVRTQYF; CDR3 DNA: TGTGCCAGCATGGACAGTGTGAGGACCCAGTACTTC
V gene: TRBV6-6; clone size: .; D gene: .; J gene: TRBJ2-6; CDR3 protein: CASDSFSSGANVLTF; CDR3 DNA: TGTGCCAGCGACAGCTTCAGCTCTGGGGCCAACGTCCTGACTTTC
V gene: TRBV19; clone size: .; D gene: TRBD2; J gene: TRBJ2-1; CDR3 protein: CASSPTSGSPSEEQFF; CDR3 DNA: TGTGCCAGTAGTCCAACTAGCGGGAGCCCCTCGGAGGAGCAGTTCTTC
V gene: TRBV29-1; clone size: .; D gene: TRBD2; J gene: TRBJ2-7; CDR3 protein: CSVEHGLAGEQYF; CDR3 DNA: TGCAGCGTTGAACATGGGCTAGCGGGCGAGCAGTACTTC
V gene: TRBV19; clone size: .; D gene: .; J gene: TRBJ2-6; CDR3 protein: CASTHQGSGANVLTF; CDR3 DNA: TGTGCCAGTACCCATCAGGGCTCTGGGGCCAACGTCCTGACTTTC
V gene: TRBV19; clone size: .; D gene: TRBD2; J gene: TRBJ2-1; CDR3 protein: CASSGTSGRADEQFF; CDR3 DNA: TGTGCCAGTAGTGGGACTAGCGGGAGGGCTGATGAGCAGTTCTTC
V gene: TRBV6-1; clone size: .; D gene: .; J gene: TRBJ2-6; CDR3 protein: CASSARVGGANVLTF; CDR3 DNA: TGTGCCAGCAGTGCCCGCGTCGGTGGGGCCAACGTCCTGACTTTC
V gene: TRBV28; clone size: few; D gene: TRBD2; J gene: TRBJ2-7; CDR3 protein: CASSRGTSGSYEQYF; CDR3 DNA: TGTGCCAGCAGCCGAGGGACTAGCGGGTCCTACGAGCAGTACTTC
V gene: TRBV5-1; clone size: .; D gene: TRBD1; J gene: TRBJ2-2; CDR3 protein: CASSSGQSNTGELFF; CDR3 DNA: TGCGCCAGCAGCTCGGGACAGTCGAACACCGGGGAGCTGTTTTTT
V gene: TRBV28; clone size: .; D gene: .; J gene: TRBJ2-5; CDR3 protein: CASSHSSKARQETQYF; CDR3 DNA: TGTGCCAGCAGTCATAGCTCGAAAGCCCGCCAAGAGACCCAGTACTTC
V gene: TRBV6-1; clone size: .; D gene: .; J gene: TRBJ2-1; CDR3 protein: CASRRQQSSYNEQFF; CDR3 DNA: TGTGCCAGCAGACGCCAACAGAGCTCCTACAATGAGCAGTTCTTC
V gene: TRBV9; clone size: .; D gene: TRBD2; J gene: TRBJ2-1; CDR3 protein: CASSVELAGGPIQNEQFF; CDR3 DNA: TGTGCCAGCAGCGTAGAACTAGCGGGAGGGCCGATACAAAATGAGCAGTTCTTC
V gene: TRBV6-6; clone size: .; D gene: TRBD2; J gene: TRBJ2-7; CDR3 protein: CASSPPQRESEQYF; CDR3 DNA: TGTGCCAGCTCCCCCCCCCAGCGGGAGTCCGAGCAGTACTTC
V gene: TRBV29-1; clone size: .; D gene: .; J gene: TRBJ1-4; CDR3 protein: CSGMGQAKLFF; CDR3 DNA: TGCAGCGGGATGGGTCAGGCAAAACTGTTTTTT
V gene: TRBV5-6; clone size: .; D gene: TRBD1; J gene: TRBJ2-1; CDR3 protein: CASRPGTGPYNEQFF; CDR3 DNA: TGTGCCAGCAGACCCGGGACAGGACCTTACAATGAGCAGTTCTTC
V gene: TRBV27; clone size: few; D gene: .; J gene: TRBJ2-7; CDR3 protein: CATATSSYEQYF; CDR3 DNA: TGTGCCACCGCGACTAGCTCCTACGAGCAGTACTTC
V gene: TRBV27; clone size: .; D gene: .; J gene: TRBJ2-3; CDR3 protein: CASSLSAGVSTDTQYF; CDR3 DNA: TGTGCCAGCAGTTTATCCGCAGGGGTGAGCACAGATACGCAGTATTTT
V gene: TRBV19; clone size: .; D gene: .; J gene: TRBJ2-7; CDR3 protein: CASSIDQGTYEQYF; CDR3 DNA: TGTGCCAGTAGTATAGATCAGGGGACCTACGAGCAGTACTTC
V gene: TRBV27; clone size: .; D gene: .; J gene: TRBJ1-2; CDR3 protein: CASTLNYGYTF; CDR3 DNA: TGTGCCAGCACCCTTAACTATGGCTACACCTTC
V gene: TRBV7-9; clone size: .; D gene: .; J gene: TRBJ2-7; CDR3 protein: CASSRGTAYEQYF; CDR3 DNA: TGTGCCAGCAGCCGCGGGACAGCCTACGAGCAGTACTTC
V gene: TRBV9; clone size: .; D gene: TRBD1; J gene: TRBJ2-7; CDR3 protein: CASSEDRGYEQYF; CDR3 DNA: TGTGCCAGCAGCGAGGACAGGGGGTACGAGCAGTACTTC
V gene: TRBV9; clone size: .; D gene: TRBD2; J gene: TRBJ2-3; CDR3 protein: CASSGGGALDTQYF; CDR3 DNA: TGTGCCAGCAGCGGGGGAGGGGCACTGGATACGCAGTATTTT
V gene: TRBV25-1; clone size: few; D gene: TRBD2; J gene: TRBJ2-7; CDR3 protein: CASSEHLPGGGLYEQYF; CDR3 DNA: TGTGCCAGCAGTGAACACCTCCCGGGGGGGGGACTTTACGAGCAGTACTTC
V gene: TRBV10-3; clone size: .; D gene: .; J gene: TRBJ2-7; CDR3 protein: CAISGGFLVEQYF; CDR3 DNA: TGTGCCATCAGTGGAGGTTTTTTGGTCGAGCAGTACTTC
V gene: TRBV5-1; clone size: .; D gene: TRBD2; J gene: TRBJ2-1; CDR3 protein: CASSLVAGVDEQFF; CDR3 DNA: TGCGCCAGCAGCTTGGTAGCGGGAGTAGATGAGCAGTTCTTC
V gene: TRBV7-2; clone size: .; D gene: TRBD2; J gene: TRBJ2-7; CDR3 protein: CASSLGTSIHEQYF; CDR3 DNA: TGTGCCAGCAGCTTAGGGACTAGCATCCACGAGCAGTACTTC
V gene: TRBV7-8; clone size: .; D gene: TRBD1; J gene: TRBJ1-5; CDR3 protein: CASSFAAITGGSNQPQHF; CDR3 DNA: TGTGCCAGCAGCTTCGCTGCAATTACAGGGGGTAGCAATCAGCCCCAGCATTTT
V gene: TRBV5-1; clone size: .; D gene: TRBD2; J gene: TRBJ2-1; CDR3 protein: CASSLFLAGGYEQFF; CDR3 DNA: TGCGCCAGCAGCTTGTTCCTAGCGGGAGGTTATGAGCAGTTCTTC
V gene: TRBV9; clone size: .; D gene: .; J gene: TRBJ2-7; CDR3 protein: CASSVGGSSYEQYF; CDR3 DNA: TGTGCCAGCAGCGTAGGAGGGAGCTCCTACGAGCAGTACTTC
V gene: TRBV5-4; clone size: few; D gene: TRBD2; J gene: TRBJ2-5; CDR3 protein: CASSLGLAGEGETQYF; CDR3 DNA: TGTGCCAGCAGCTTGGGACTAGCGGGAGAGGGAGAGACCCAGTACTTC
V gene: TRBV5-8; clone size: .; D gene: TRBD2; J gene: TRBJ2-2; CDR3 protein: CASSLHSGLNTGELLF; CDR3 DNA: TGTGCCAGCAGCCTGCATAGCGGGCTAAACACCGGGGAGCTGCTTTTT
V gene: TRBV5-1; clone size: .; D gene: TRBD1; J gene: TRBJ2-4; CDR3 protein: CASSLGEGAGKNIQYF; CDR3 DNA: TGCGCCAGCAGCTTGGGTGAGGGGGCGGGCAAAAACATTCAGTACTTC
V gene: TRBV7-9; clone size: .; D gene: TRBD1; J gene: TRBJ2-3; CDR3 protein: CASSPAGTGGTDTQYF; CDR3 DNA: TGTGCCAGCAGCCCGGCCGGGACAGGGGGCACAGATACGCAGTATTTT